Sequencing of this T cell receptor (beta chain) was carried out in a study of T-cell reconstitution after alpha-beta-depleted transplantation in children. Points from the study as a whole: Approximately two months post-transplant, alpha-beta T cells reportedly originated from several hundred expanded graft clones. The origin of high day-60 TCRbeta diversity in some patients lay in surviving recipient T cells and thymic progenitors. T cells produced anew were the main source of T-cell counts and diversity one year after transplant.

The CDR3 has 16 amino acids. In germline, CDR1 is MNHEY, CDR2 SMNVEV (reference sequence). V lost 8 bases and J lost 0, with 18 bases in between. This clonotype was detected a few times. Its matching antigen is unknown. During its preparation, the TCRbeta library received unique molecular identifiers. TCRdb reprocessed the PCR reads via MiXCR and lists one record per CDR3 protein. The sample has 540,000 or so distinct CDR3 sequences, around 23% seen once. The chain is built from TRBV27 and TRBJ2-3; D gene unclear. This sequence was found in a boy in the first two years of life who had a stem cell transplant for acute myeloid leukemia, so the T cells may come from the graft donor. Sequencing was performed on PBMCs, mostly from graft donor cells, taken 360 days after TCRalphabeta/CD19-depleted stem cell transplant. The CDR3: CASRRTLTSSTDTQYF. The CDR3 DNA reads as TGTGCCAGCCGGCGGACGTTAACATCTAGCACAGATACGCAGTATTTT.